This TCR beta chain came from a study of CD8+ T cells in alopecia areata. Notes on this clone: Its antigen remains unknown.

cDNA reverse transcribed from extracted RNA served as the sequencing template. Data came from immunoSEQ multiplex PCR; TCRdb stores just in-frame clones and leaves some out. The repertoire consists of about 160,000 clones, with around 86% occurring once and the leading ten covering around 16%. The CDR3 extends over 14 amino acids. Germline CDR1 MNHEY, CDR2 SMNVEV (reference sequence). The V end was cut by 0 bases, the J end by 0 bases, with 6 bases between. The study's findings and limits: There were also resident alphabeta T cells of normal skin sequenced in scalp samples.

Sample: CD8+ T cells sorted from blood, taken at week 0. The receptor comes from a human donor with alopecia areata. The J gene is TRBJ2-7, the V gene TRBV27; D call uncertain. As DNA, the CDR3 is TGTGCCAGCAGTTTATCTGCGTTCTCCTACGAGCAGTACTTC. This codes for CASSLSAFSYEQYF.